The 25 T cell receptor beta chains given below trace back to one sample, sequenced in a study of Ad26.COV2.S vaccination and SARS-CoV-2 variants. This table comes from immunoSEQ multiplex PCR, and its TCRdb copy is limited to in-frame clones, with some not included. The sample records about 480,000 clones, roughly 89% being singletons. Treatment meaning: about 20 received Ad26.COV2.S at low or high dose, single or two shots; a few received placebo; per-sample allocation not given. The samples were gathered on day 63 after the first injection of vaccine or placebo. The sample was peripheral blood, taken in a trial of Ad26.COV2.S vaccine versus placebo. Source of these receptors: a person between 18 and 60 years old who received the Ad26.COV2.S COVID-19 vaccine or a placebo.

The genes are TRBV30 and TRBJ1-3; D is perhaps TRBD1 (6 bases). Per the germline V gene, CDR1 is GTSNPN and CDR2 is SVGIG (reference sequence). This CDR3 has 14 amino acids. Trimming removed 4 bases from V and 2 bases from J, with 12 bases in between. The CDR3 sequence: CAWTRGGTGNTIYF. The CDR3 DNA reads as TGTGCCTGGACCCGAGGGGGGACTGGAAACACCATATATTTT.

The CDR3 DNA is TGCGCCAGCAGCCAAGATGGGCCAATAGCCAAAAACATTCAGTACTTC. It specifies CASSQDGPIAKNIQYF. The chain is built from TRBV4-1 and TRBJ2-4; D uncertain. The V gene's germline CDR1 is MGHRA and CDR2 YSYEKL. V gave up 0 bases and J gave up 0 bases, with 9 bases separating them. This CDR3 comprises 16 residues.

This clone was detected once. CDR3 region: CASTPKAGTDTQYF. CDR3 coding DNA: TGTGCCAGTACCCCCAAGGCAGGGACAGATACGCAGTATTTT. The chain has TRBV19 and TRBJ2-3; perhaps TRBD1 as D (5 bases). Germline lookup yields CDR1 LNHDA and CDR2 SQIVND (reference sequence). This CDR3 contains 14 residues. V lost 7 bases and J 3 bases, leaving 14 bases between the germline ends.

This sequence joins TRBV30 and TRBJ1-1; 9 positions match TRBD1. CDR1 is GTSNPN, CDR2 SVGIG, per germline (reference sequence). CDR3 length: 15 residues. Trimming cost V 1 base and J 8 bases; bases outside gene matches: 11. The CDR3 sequence: CAWSEGLQGASEAFF. CDR3 nucleotide sequence: TGTGCCTGGAGTGAAGGGCTACAGGGGGCTTCGGAAGCTTTCTTT.

This chain's CDR3 is CASRMEEHTGELFF. As DNA, the CDR3 is TGTGCCAGCCGCATGGAGGAGCACACCGGGGAGCTGTTTTTT. J is TRBJ2-2 and V is TRBV6-4; TRBD2 is a possible D gene (5 bases). Trimming took off 8 bases at V and 3 bases at J, with 13 bases between the two ends. CDR1 is MRHNA and CDR2 is SNTAGT in the germline V gene. This CDR3 contains 14 residues.

The V and J genes are TRBV5-1 and TRBJ1-4; TRBD1 might be the D (6 bases). V was pared by 4 bases and J by 4 bases, with 17 bases between. This CDR3 has 16 amino acids. CDR1 SGHRS and CDR2 YFSETQ come from the germline V gene. The CDR3 spells CASSPDRSRGNEKLFF. Here the CDR3 DNA reads TGCGCCAGCAGCCCTGACAGGAGCCGAGGTAATGAAAAACTGTTTTTT.

This clone was seen only a few times. The gene calls are TRBV11-3 and TRBJ2-3; 16 bases are a match to TRBD2. V was pared by 5 bases and J by 3 bases, with 8 bases of the junction left unmatched. This CDR3 has 18 amino acids. CDR1 SGHNT and CDR2 YENEEA come from the germline V gene. The CDR3 region has the DNA TGTGCCAGCAGCCACGGGACTAGCGGGAGGGCCGGGACAGATACGCAGTATTTT. Translation gives CASSHGTSGRAGTDTQYF.

This chain uses TRBV5-1 with TRBJ1-2; 8 bases agree with TRBD1. Germline V CDR1 and CDR2: SGHRS, YFSETQ. Unmatched junction bases numbered 12, after V lost 6 bases and J lost 5 bases. The CDR3 contains 15 residues. The DNA for the CDR3 is TGCGCCAGCACCCCCGACGGACAGGGACATTATGGCTACACCTTC. It codes for CASTPDGQGHYGYTF.

A word on this clone: One end of the junction does not line up with germline, which may come from a read error. The V call is TRBV6-5, the J call TRBJ2-1; D remains ambiguous. Germline V lookup: CDR1 MNHEY, CDR2 SVGAGI. CDR3 length: 11 residues. As DNA, the CDR3 is TGTGCCAGCGGTTATTTGGGTGAGCAGTTCTTC. It codes for CASGYLGEQFF.

There are a few counts of this clone. The chain is built from TRBV7-2 and TRBJ1-4, with 9 bases fitting TRBD1. Germline values: CDR1 SGHTA, CDR2 FQGNSA. V was clipped by 1 base and J by 4 bases; unmatched bases: 10. CDR3 length equals 18 residues. Written as DNA, the CDR3 is TGTGCCAGCAGCTTAGTCTCTTTAGGGACAGGGATTAATGAAAAACTGTTTTTT. Translation: CASSLVSLGTGINEKLFF.

This rearrangement joins TRBV3-1 (or the pseudogene TRBV3-2) to TRBJ1-2; D is unclear. The CDR3 is 12 residues long. Between the trimmed V and J ends, which lost 8 bases and 5 bases, there was a span of 12 bases. CDR1 is LGHDT, CDR2 YNNKEL, per germline (reference sequence). The CDR3 here is CASGEDGYGYTF. The DNA for the CDR3 is TGTGCCAGCGGGGAAGACGGATATGGCTACACCTTC.

The table lists this clone with a few counts. This chain links TRBV30 with TRBJ1-4, with 8 bases that match TRBD1. This CDR3 comprises 15 residues. J gave up 6 bases and V 2 bases, and 8 bases lay outside the gene matches. CDR1 GTSNPN and CDR2 SVGIG come from the germline V gene (reference sequence). The CDR3 DNA is TGTGCCTGGAGTCGCAGACAGGGGAAGGATGAAAAACTGTTTTTT. Translating gives CAWSRRQGKDEKLFF.

The chain recombines TRBV30 with TRBJ1-3; D is undetermined. The germline gives CDR1 GTSNPN, CDR2 SVGIG (reference sequence). V was cut by 8 bases and J by 0 bases, with 2 bases left in between. The CDR3 covers 10 residues. This chain's CDR3 is CALSGNTIYF. CDR3 coding DNA: TGTGCCCTCTCTGGAAACACCATATATTTT.

The genes are TRBV29-1 and TRBJ2-7; D may be TRBD1 (6 bases). The CDR3 spans 12 residues. V shed 4 bases and J shed 6 bases, with 13 bases lying between them. Germline V CDR1 and CDR2: SQVTM, ANQGSEA. The CDR3 loop reads CSVGTGWLEQYF. Here the CDR3 DNA reads TGCAGCGTTGGTACAGGGTGGCTCGAGCAGTACTTC.

The chain links TRBV2 to TRBJ2-2; 7 bases map to TRBD1. Per the germline V gene, CDR1 is SNHLY and CDR2 is FYNNEI. This CDR3 spans 13 amino acids. V was pared by 5 bases and J by 5 bases, with 2 bases of the junction left unmatched. The CDR3 region has the DNA TGTGCCAGCAGTCGACAGGGTACCGGGGAGCTGTTTTTT. Its protein is CASSRQGTGELFF.

This clone is a singleton in its sample. The chain carries TRBV29-1 and TRBJ2-1; D is ambiguous. Germline assignment: CDR1 SQVTM and CDR2 ANQGSEA. The CDR3 is 12 amino acids. Trimming left V 8 bases short and J 10 bases short, with 18 bases between. The CDR3 spells CSPVGRSEEQFF. CDR3 DNA sequence: TGCAGCCCGGTGGGTAGGTCTGAGGAGCAGTTCTTC.

The J gene is TRBJ2-1, the V gene TRBV6-5; D is possibly TRBD1 (5 bases). The CDR3 consists of 11 residues. Trimming took off 6 bases at V and 8 bases at J, with 8 bases between the two ends. CDR1 MNHEY and CDR2 SVGAGI come from the germline V gene. Here the CDR3 DNA reads TGTGCCAGCAGGACAGTGGATGAGCAGTTCTTC. It translates to CASRTVDEQFF.

J is TRBJ2-1 and V is TRBV27; 9 bases map to TRBD2. Germline assignment: CDR1 MNHEY and CDR2 SMNVEV (reference sequence). The CDR3 runs to 17 residues. With 2 bases clipped from V and 8 bases from J, the junction kept 13 bases outside the gene matches. The CDR3: CASSLGLRVAGEDEQFF. In nucleotides, the CDR3 is TGTGCCAGCAGTTTAGGTCTCCGGGTAGCGGGAGAGGATGAGCAGTTCTTC.

This sequence joins TRBV9 and TRBJ2-1; D is unclear. The germline V gene encodes CDR1 SGDLS and CDR2 YYNGEE. The CDR3 has 14 residues. V dropped 0 bases and J dropped 4 bases, with 8 bases sitting between them. CDR3 protein: CASSVGVGYNEQFF. The CDR3 DNA follows: TGTGCCAGCAGCGTAGGGGTAGGGTACAATGAGCAGTTCTTC.

The CDR3 region has the DNA TGTGCCAGCAGCGTACGACTTGGGAGGGATCTGTTCTTC. It codes for CASSVRLGRDLFF. The chain carries TRBV9 and TRBJ2-1, with 7 bases lining up with TRBD2. The CDR3 contains 13 residues. The junction had 10 bases not matched to a gene; V was cut back by 1 base and J by 15 bases. Germline V gene data show CDR1 as SGDLS and CDR2 as YYNGEE.

For the CDR3, the DNA is TGTGCCAGCAGCCAAGTTACAGGGGCCATACCTCGCATTGAAGCTTTCTTT. It codes for CASSQVTGAIPRIEAFF. The V and J genes are TRBV3-1 (or the pseudogene TRBV3-2) and TRBJ1-1, with 7 bases that match TRBD1. Trimming cost V 1 base and J 7 bases; bases outside gene matches: 15. This CDR3 is built from 17 residues. CDR1 LGHDT and CDR2 YNNKEL come from the germline V gene (reference sequence).

The chain has TRBV10-3 and TRBJ1-1; 7 bases fit TRBD1. Looked up from germline, CDR1 is ENHRY and CDR2 is SYGVKD. The V segment lost 5 bases and the J segment 1 base; nucleotides outside the gene matches: 4. CDR3 length: 14 residues. The CDR3, as DNA: TGTGCCATCAGTTGGGGGACAGAGAACACTGAAGCTTTCTTT. It is translated as CAISWGTENTEAFF.

A word on this clone: Germline is not matched at one junction end, which may reflect a read error. The chain has TRBV28 and TRBJ2-1; 9 bases agree with TRBD2. The CDR3 has 13 amino acids. Per the germline V gene, CDR1 is MDHEN and CDR2 is SYDVKM. CDR3 nucleotide sequence: TGCGACTCGGGGCTAGCGGGAAGGGTCGGGCAGTTCTTC. Protein product: CDSGLAGRVGQFF.

The chain combines TRBV30 with TRBJ2-7; 10 nucleotides line up with TRBD1. This CDR3 is 17 amino acids long. The V gene end was trimmed by 3 bases and the J gene end by 5 bases; junction bases not matched to a gene: 16. CDR1 is GTSNPN and CDR2 is SVGIG in the germline V gene (reference sequence). The CDR3 DNA reads TGTGCCTGGAGAGAAAACAACATGGGGGGACAGGGGAACGAGCAGTACTTC. As protein: CAWRENNMGGQGNEQYF.

This clone was counted once. The CDR3 loop reads CAWTGGQGSYNSPLHF. DNA of the CDR3: TGTGCCTGGACCGGAGGACAGGGCTCCTATAATTCACCCCTCCACTTT. The chain joins TRBV30 to TRBJ1-6, with 8 bases matching TRBD1. The ends lost 4 bases at V and 0 bases at J; junction bases unmatched: 5. The V gene's germline CDR1 is GTSNPN and CDR2 SVGIG (reference sequence). CDR3 length: 16 residues.